Listed below are T cell receptor beta chains from one sample, sequenced in a study of cytomegalovirus exposure and HLA in healthy donors. Produced via immunoSEQ multiplex PCR; TCRdb's table is partial and in-frame only. The table lists 85,000 to 110,000 clones. Input material: PBMCs. Receptors were obtained from a man aged 40-55 years in good health and CMV-seronegative. Each CDR3 is given with its conserved first and last residue. A D gene is named only where the DNA matches it firmly.

>TRBD1|TRBJ2-1|TRBV29-1
TGCAGCGCCTCCGGGACAGACTACAATGAGCAGTTCTTC
CSASGTDYNEQFF
>.|TRBJ2-3|TRBV5-1
TGCGCCAGCAGCTTCGGACTCCAAGACACAGATACGCAGTATTTT
CASSFGLQDTDTQYF
>.|TRBJ1-2|TRBV19
TGTGCCAGCGCTAGCTCAGCGGCAAACTATGGCTACACCTTC
CASASSAANYGYTF
>TRBD1|TRBJ1-2|TRBV29-1
TGCAGCGTTGAAAGACAGGGTGGGAGTTATGGCTACACCTTC
CSVERQGGSYGYTF
>.|TRBJ1-1|TRBV2
TGTGCCAGCAGTTATAAGGGGGGGATCACTGAAGCTTTCTTT
CASSYKGGITEAFF
>TRBD2|TRBJ2-1|TRBV7-2
TGTGCCAGCAGCTTAACCAGCGGGGGGGCCTACTCCTACAATGAGCAGTTCTTC
CASSLTSGGAYSYNEQFF
>.|TRBJ1-4|TRBV19
TGTGCCAGTAGTGCCGCGATGCAAGAACTGTTTTTT
CASSAAMQELFF
>.|TRBJ2-2|TRBV5-1
TGCGCCAGCAGCGCCCAGGGGAACACCGGGGAGCTGTTTTTT
CASSAQGNTGELFF
>.|TRBJ1-2|TRBV7-2
TGTGCCAGCAGCTTAGGGGAGATTGGCTATGGCTACACCTTC
CASSLGEIGYGYTF
>TRBD2|TRBJ2-1|TRBV7-8
TGTGCCAGCAGCTCGGAAGGACTAGCGGGGAGGGTTGAGCAGTTCTTC
CASSSEGLAGRVEQFF
>TRBD2|TRBJ2-1|TRBV7-2
TGTGCCAGCAGCTTAGATAGCGGGAGAGCCCGTCAGCAGTTCTTC
CASSLDSGRARQQFF
>.|TRBJ1-1|TRBV19
TGTGCCAGTAGTCGGGGTCAGGGGTCGTCGAACACTGAAGCTTTCTTT
CASSRGQGSSNTEAFF
>TRBD1|TRBJ1-4|TRBV7-8
TGTGCCAGCAGCTTAAACAGGGGGCGTGAAGAAAAACTGTTTTTT
CASSLNRGREEKLFF
>TRBD1|TRBJ2-4|TRBV27
TGTGCCAGCAGTTCCTTGACCCAGACAGGGAAAGCCAAAAACATTCAGTACTTC
CASSSLTQTGKAKNIQYF
>TRBD2|TRBJ2-3|TRBV5-1
TGCGCCAGCAGCATCGGGACTAGCGGGGGGGAAACAGATACGCAGTATTTT
CASSIGTSGGETDTQYF
>.|TRBJ2-6|TRBV19
TGTGCCAGTACTCGGGGGAGCTCTGGGGCCAACGTCCTGACTTTC
CASTRGSSGANVLTF
>TRBD1|TRBJ2-7|TRBV7-9
TGTGCCAGCAGCCAGGGGGCACACTGGGGAGAGCAGTACTTC
CASSQGAHWGEQYF
>.|TRBJ1-2|TRBV28
TGTGCCAGCAGTGGAGTGGCTAACTATGGCTACACCTTC
CASSGVANYGYTF
>.|TRBJ1-1|TRBV7-2
TGTGCCAGCAGCTCGGACAGATCTTTCCTTATGAACACTGAAGCTTTCTTT
CASSSDRSFLMNTEAFF
>TRBD1|TRBJ2-1|TRBV25-1
TGTGCCAGCAGTCCCCTGGGACAGGGGAAGGGCAATGAGCAGTTCTTC
CASSPLGQGKGNEQFF
>TRBD1|TRBJ2-2|TRBV27
TGTGCCAGCAGTTGGGACAGGGCAAACACCGGGGAGCTGTTTTTT
CASSWDRANTGELFF
>.|TRBJ2-7|TRBV30
TGTGCCTGGAGTTCGGACATCCCTAAAGAGCAGTACTTC
CAWSSDIPKEQYF
>.|TRBJ2-7|TRBV5-4
TGTGCCAGCAGCCCCGGGAGTCTTAACTACGAGCAGTACTTC
CASSPGSLNYEQYF
>.|TRBJ2-7|TRBV10-1
TGCGCCACCCGTCGGGGAGGGGGAAAGGACGAGCAGTACTTC
CATRRGGGKDEQYF
>.|TRBJ1-1|TRBV9
TGTGCCAGCAGCGTTTCCCAGGCTAACACTGAAGCTTTCTTT
CASSVSQANTEAFF
>.|TRBJ2-4|TRBV5-1
TGCGCCAGCAGCTTGACGTTGGTGAATTTAGCCGGGATTGGCAAAAACATTCAGTACTTC
CASSLTLVNLAGIGKNIQYF
>.|TRBJ1-2|TRBV7-9
TGTGCCAGCAGCCCACAGGGAGGGGGGAACTATGGCTACACCTTC
CASSPQGGGNYGYTF
>.|TRBJ2-7|TRBV4-1
TGCGCCAGCAGCCAAGATGGGTCGGATGGGCGCGAGCAGTACTTC
CASSQDGSDGREQYF
>TRBD1|TRBJ1-2|TRBV29-1
TGCAGCGTTGAAGGGAGAATCGGACAGGGTACGGGCTACACCTTC
CSVEGRIGQGTGYTF
>TRBD2|TRBJ2-7|TRBV10-3
TGTGCCATCCGCCAGCGGGAGGGCTCCTACGAGCAGTACTTC
CAIRQREGSYEQYF
>TRBD1|TRBJ1-1|TRBV27
TGTGCCAGCAAGAGACAGGGGTACACTGAAGCTTTCTTT
CASKRQGYTEAFF
>.|TRBJ2-3|TRBV9
TGTGCCAGCAGCTTAGGACAGCTCCTCACAGATACGCAGTATTTT
CASSLGQLLTDTQYF
>TRBD1|TRBJ1-1|TRBV6-4
TGTGCCAGCAGAGACTCAGACAGGGCCACTGAAGCTTTCTTT
CASRDSDRATEAFF
>TRBD1|TRBJ1-1|TRBV19
TGTGCCAGTAGTATCTGGCAGGGGGTAGGGGACACTGAAGCTTTCTTT
CASSIWQGVGDTEAFF
>.|TRBJ1-5|TRBV28
TGTGCCAGCAGACCGGGACATAGCAATCAGCCCCAGCATTTT
CASRPGHSNQPQHF
>TRBD1|TRBJ1-1|TRBV2
TGTGCCAGCAGTGAACCGGGACAGGGTCGAGGGACTGAAGCTTTCTTT
CASSEPGQGRGTEAFF
>TRBD2|TRBJ2-3|TRBV5-4
TGTGCCAGCAGCGTGCGGGTAGCGGGGAGCACAGATACGCAGTATTTT
CASSVRVAGSTDTQYF
>TRBD1|TRBJ1-1|TRBV4-3
TGCGCCAGCAGCCAAGAGGGCAGGGGGAATGAAGCTTTCTTT
CASSQEGRGNEAFF
>TRBD2|TRBJ2-7|TRBV19
TGTGCCAGTAGGCTGACCGGGACTAGCGGAGACGAGCAGTACTTC
CASRLTGTSGDEQYF
>TRBD2|TRBJ2-1|TRBV6-4
TGTGCCAGCAGTGCCATTAGCGGGGGGGGTTACAATGAGCAGTTCTTC
CASSAISGGGYNEQFF
>.|TRBJ2-7|TRBV18
TGTGCCAGCTCACTACCGAACTTGGCCCAGGAGAGCGGGCAGTACTTC
CASSLPNLAQESGQYF
>.|TRBJ1-3|TRBV7-8
TGTGCCAGCAGCCTGGCCGGGACATTCTATGGAAACACCATATATTTT
CASSLAGTFYGNTIYF
>.|TRBJ1-1|TRBV20-1
TGCAGTGCAGAGTCTGAAGCTTTCTTT
CSAESEAFF
>.|TRBJ1-3|TRBV5-1
TGCGCCAGCCGGGACACCTCCTTCTCTGGAAACACCATATATTTT
CASRDTSFSGNTIYF
>TRBD1|TRBJ1-1|TRBV5-4
TGTGCCAGCAGCGTCCGGACAGGGACCGTCACTGAAGCTTTCTTT
CASSVRTGTVTEAFF
>.|TRBJ1-4|TRBV28
TGTGCCAGCAGCCGACAGCAGGAAAAACTGTTTTTT
CASSRQQEKLFF
>TRBD2|TRBJ2-3|TRBV10-3
TGTGCCATCACCCCGGGACTAGCGGGGAGTTCAGATACGCAGTATTTT
CAITPGLAGSSDTQYF
>TRBD1|TRBJ1-2|TRBV5-5
TGTGCCAGCAGCTCGTTTGCCGGGACAGCTTATGGCTACACCTTC
CASSSFAGTAYGYTF
>TRBD1|TRBJ2-3|TRBV13
TGTGCCAGCAGCTCCCCGGGACAGGGGAACGAGTTGGGCACAGATACGCAGTATTTT
CASSSPGQGNELGTDTQYF
>TRBD1|TRBJ2-2|TRBV15
TGTGCCACCAGCAGAGGGGACAGAAGCACCGGGGAGCTGTTTTTT
CATSRGDRSTGELFF
>.|TRBJ1-2|TRBV2
TGTGCCAGCACCGAATACGGGACAAGAAACTATGGCTACACCTTC
CASTEYGTRNYGYTF
>TRBD2|TRBJ2-1|TRBV19
TGTGCCAGTAGTATCAGTGGGACTAGCGCTAACAATGAGCAGTTCTTC
CASSISGTSANNEQFF
>TRBD2|TRBJ2-7|TRBV7-2
TGTGCCAGCAGCTTAGAGGCGGGGGGGACCTACGAGCAGTACTTC
CASSLEAGGTYEQYF
>.|TRBJ2-2|TRBV11-2
TGTGCCAGCGACTTAGGGTTGGCAGCGAACACCGGGGAGCTGTTTTTT
CASDLGLAANTGELFF
>.|TRBJ2-1|TRBV28
TGTGCCAGCACTCTTTCTGACAATGAGCAGTTCTTC
CASTLSDNEQFF
>.|TRBJ2-3|TRBV13
TGTGCCAGCAGCCAGCGGGCTAGAGGCACAGATACGCAGTATTTT
CASSQRARGTDTQYF
>.|TRBJ1-1|TRBV6-5
TGTGCCAGCAGGAGATCAGGGTCGGACACTGAAGCTTTCTTT
CASRRSGSDTEAFF
>.|TRBJ2-5|TRBV7-6
TGTGCCAGCAGCTTAGCCCTGGGGGCCCAAGAGACCCAGTACTTC
CASSLALGAQETQYF